The rows below give T cell receptor beta chains drawn from one sample of a study of T cell responses to AZD1222 COVID-19 vaccine. The data were produced by immunoSEQ multiplex PCR, yet TCRdb's version contains in-frame clones alone and is incomplete. The sample lists just under 95,000 clones, 65% to 90% occurring once. The sequences come from peripheral blood, collected on day 0 of AZD1222 vaccination. The receptors were sampled from an adult in good health. Both conserved end residues are part of each CDR3. Each record gives: V gene, clone size, D gene, J gene, CDR3 protein, CDR3 DNA. A D gene is named only where the DNA matches it firmly. Some rows have no size entry. The others give once, few or many, or a class for an expanded clone.

V gene: TRBV19
clone size: -
D gene: -
J gene: TRBJ1-3
CDR3 protein: CASRGQLLGNTIYF
CDR3 DNA: TGTGCCAGTAGAGGACAGCTACTTGGAAACACCATATATTTT

V gene: TRBV19
clone size: -
D gene: TRBD1
J gene: TRBJ2-1
CDR3 protein: CASSTRDRGRNEQFF
CDR3 DNA: TGTGCCAGTAGTACCCGGGACAGGGGGCGGAATGAGCAGTTCTTC

V gene: TRBV11-2
clone size: -
D gene: -
J gene: TRBJ2-1
CDR3 protein: CASSRQSSYNEQFF
CDR3 DNA: TGTGCCAGCAGCCGGCAAAGCTCCTACAATGAGCAGTTCTTC

V gene: TRBV29-1
clone size: -
D gene: TRBD1
J gene: TRBJ1-2
CDR3 protein: CSAFTGAGYTF
CDR3 DNA: TGCAGCGCGTTTACAGGGGCCGGCTACACCTTC

V gene: TRBV11-3
clone size: -
D gene: -
J gene: TRBJ2-7
CDR3 protein: CASSLVVRTGHVEQYF
CDR3 DNA: TGTGCCAGCAGCTTAGTAGTTCGGACTGGGCACGTCGAGCAGTACTTC

V gene: TRBV1
clone size: few
D gene: -
J gene: TRBJ1-1
CDR3 protein: CTSSQDQPRDGAFF
CDR3 DNA: TGCACCAGCAGCCAAGATCAACCCAGAGACGGAGCTTTCTTT

V gene: TRBV19
clone size: -
D gene: TRBD1
J gene: TRBJ1-2
CDR3 protein: CASRLQGAERGYTF
CDR3 DNA: TGTGCCAGTAGACTACAGGGGGCGGAACGAGGCTACACCTTC

V gene: TRBV5-1
clone size: -
D gene: TRBD1
J gene: TRBJ1-1
CDR3 protein: CASSFGQGVCFF
CDR3 DNA: TGCGCCAGCAGCTTCGGACAGGGCGTTTGCTTCTTT

V gene: TRBV6-5
clone size: -
D gene: TRBD1
J gene: TRBJ1-5
CDR3 protein: CASSGGTGGSQPQHF
CDR3 DNA: TGTGCCAGCAGCGGGGGGACAGGGGGTTCCCAGCCCCAGCATTTT

V gene: TRBV5-5
clone size: -
D gene: -
J gene: TRBJ2-1
CDR3 protein: CASSLVLGEQFF
CDR3 DNA: TGTGCCAGCAGCTTGGTTCTAGGTGAGCAGTTCTTC

V gene: TRBV5-1
clone size: -
D gene: -
J gene: TRBJ1-5
CDR3 protein: CASSLAGSGQPQHF
CDR3 DNA: TGCGCCAGCAGCTTGGCGGGTTCGGGTCAGCCCCAGCATTTT